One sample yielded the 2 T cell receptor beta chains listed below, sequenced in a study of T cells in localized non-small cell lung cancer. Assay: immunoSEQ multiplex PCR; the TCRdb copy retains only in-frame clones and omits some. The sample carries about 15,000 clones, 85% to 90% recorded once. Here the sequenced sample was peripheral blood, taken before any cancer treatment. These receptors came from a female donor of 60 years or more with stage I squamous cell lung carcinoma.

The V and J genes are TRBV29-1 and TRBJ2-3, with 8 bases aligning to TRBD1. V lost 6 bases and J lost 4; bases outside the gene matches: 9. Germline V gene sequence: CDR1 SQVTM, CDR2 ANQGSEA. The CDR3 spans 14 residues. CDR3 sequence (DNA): TGCAGCGTCGCCCCGGGACAGGCTCCAGATACGCAGTATTTT. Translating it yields CSVAPGQAPDTQYF.

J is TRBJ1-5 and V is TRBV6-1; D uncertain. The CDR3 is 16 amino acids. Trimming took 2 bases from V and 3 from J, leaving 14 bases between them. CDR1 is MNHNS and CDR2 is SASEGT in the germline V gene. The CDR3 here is CASSEPVGGFNQPQHF. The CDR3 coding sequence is TGTGCCAGCAGTGAACCTGTAGGAGGGTTCAATCAGCCCCAGCATTTT.